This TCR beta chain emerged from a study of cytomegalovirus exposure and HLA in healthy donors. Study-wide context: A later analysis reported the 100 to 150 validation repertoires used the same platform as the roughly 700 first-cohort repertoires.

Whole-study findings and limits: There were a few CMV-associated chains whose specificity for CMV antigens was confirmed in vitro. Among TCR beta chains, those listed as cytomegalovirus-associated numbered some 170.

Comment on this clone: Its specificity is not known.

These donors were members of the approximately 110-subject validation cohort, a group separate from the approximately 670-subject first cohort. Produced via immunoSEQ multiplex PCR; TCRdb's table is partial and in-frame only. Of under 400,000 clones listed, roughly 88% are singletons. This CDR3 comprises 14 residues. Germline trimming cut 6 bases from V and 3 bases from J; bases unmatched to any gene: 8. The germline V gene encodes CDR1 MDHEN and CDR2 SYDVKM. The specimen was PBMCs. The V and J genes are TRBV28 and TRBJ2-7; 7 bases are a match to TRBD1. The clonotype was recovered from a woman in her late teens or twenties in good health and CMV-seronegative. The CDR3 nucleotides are TGTGCCAGCAGGAAACAGGGGACGCGCTACGAGCAGTACTTC. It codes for CASRKQGTRYEQYF.